These 23 T cell receptor beta chains came from one sample sequenced in a study of shared clonotypes between healthy human individuals. Sequencing used immunoSEQ multiplex PCR; TCRdb keeps in-frame clones, though not all of them. The table includes fewer than 850,000 clones, less than 80% detected once. What was sequenced was memory CD4+ T cells sorted from blood. Subset: CD45RA-negative fraction. All receptors derive from a young woman in good health.

V and J are TRBV2 and TRBJ2-4; D remains unclear. The CDR3 contains 15 residues. V lost 2 bases and J lost 0, with 8 bases in between. CDR1 and CDR2 from the germline V gene are SNHLY and FYNNEI. As DNA, the CDR3 is TGTGCCAGCAGTGAACAGACCCTAGCCAAAAACATTCAGTACTTC. It translates to CASSEQTLAKNIQYF.

V gene TRBV15 combines with J gene TRBJ2-3, with D maybe TRBD1 (6 bases). CDR3 length equals 16 residues. Germline V gene data show CDR1 as LNHNV and CDR2 as YYDKDF (reference sequence). V was cut by 3 bases and J by 1 base, with 14 bases left in between. This CDR3 is CATSRRDRLGTDTQYF. For the CDR3, the DNA is TGTGCCACCAGCAGGCGTGACAGGTTGGGCACAGATACGCAGTATTTT.

This clone was observed a handful of times. The chain employs TRBV5-8 and TRBJ2-3; a weak D match, TRBD2 (6 bases). Germline values: CDR1 SGHTS, CDR2 YDEGEE. V was cut by 4 bases and J by 2 bases, with 14 bases left in between. This CDR3 contains 15 residues. Written as DNA, the CDR3 is TGTGCCAGCAGCGGGAGGCTAGCGATCACAGATACGCAGTATTTT. Its translation is CASSGRLAITDTQYF.

In its sample, this clone was seen a few times. The CDR3 loop is CASSLSGGGENQPQHF. The DNA of the CDR3 is TGTGCCAGCAGTTTATCCGGAGGAGGGGAGAATCAGCCCCAGCATTTT. The J gene is TRBJ1-5, the V gene TRBV27; D is possibly TRBD1 (5 bases). Trimming took 0 bases from V and 4 from J, leaving 13 bases between them. The CDR3 extends over 16 amino acids. CDR1 and CDR2 from the germline V gene are MNHEY and SMNVEV (reference sequence).

This chain links TRBV5-1 with TRBJ2-7, with a tentative D call TRBD2 (5 bases). The ends were cut back, 4 bases at V and 2 bases at J, with 13 bases in the middle. Germline CDR1 and CDR2: SGHRS and YFSETQ. This CDR3 has 14 residues. The CDR3 bases are TGCGCCAGCAGCCCCGTTGACTATGCCTACGAGCAGTACTTC. Amino acid sequence: CASSPVDYAYEQYF.

The table lists this clone with many counts. The V and J genes are TRBV2 and TRBJ2-5, with D possibly matching TRBD2 (5 bases). There are 13 residues in the CDR3. CDR1 and CDR2 (germline): SNHLY, FYNNEI. The V end lost 6 bases, the J end lost 2 bases, and 10 bases lay between the germline ends. This CDR3 is CASRRRTQETQYF. CDR3 sequence (DNA): TGTGCCAGCAGAAGGAGGACTCAAGAGACCCAGTACTTC.

The V and J genes are TRBV19 and TRBJ2-1, with 10 bases lining up with TRBD1. CDR1 is LNHDA and CDR2 is SQIVND in the germline V gene (reference sequence). The CDR3 sequence is 16 residues long. V gave up 5 bases and J gave up 8 bases; unmatched junction bases: 12. For the CDR3, the DNA is TGTGCCAGTAGTGACCTGACAGGGGGCAAAGTATATGAGCAGTTCTTC. Translating gives CASSDLTGGKVYEQFF.

The chain uses TRBV13 and TRBJ2-1; 8 bases map to TRBD2. The CDR3 runs to 14 residues. The V gene end was trimmed by 4 bases and the J gene end by 9 bases; junction bases not matched to a gene: 8. CDR1 is PRHDT and CDR2 is FYEKMQ in the germline V gene (reference sequence). The CDR3 DNA is TGTGCCAGCAGCTCCAGCGGGGGAGGAAGTGAGCAGTTCTTC. As protein: CASSSSGGGSEQFF.

V is TRBV7-9 and J is TRBJ1-5; D not resolved. V shed 5 bases and J shed 7 bases, with 18 bases lying between them. Germline CDR1 reads SEHNR; CDR2 reads FQNEAQ (reference sequence). The CDR3 spans 15 residues. Here the CDR3 reads CASSHNGLVGQPQHF. The CDR3 bases are TGTGCCAGCAGCCACAACGGTTTGGTCGGCCAGCCCCAGCATTTT.

The chain employs TRBV7-8 and TRBJ1-2; D is ambiguous. This CDR3 is 15 amino acids long. Trimming shortened V by 1 base and J by 7 bases, and 16 bases separated the two germline ends. The germline CDR1 and CDR2 sequences are SGHVS and FQNEAQ. The CDR3 bases are TGTGCCAGCAGCTTAGGGCCCCCGCAGGCTGGTGGCTACACCTTC. Translating gives CASSLGPPQAGGYTF. The full variable domain, rest sourced from reference TRBV7-8 and TRBJ1-2, is GAGVSQSPRYKVAKRGQDVALRCDPISGHVSLFWYQQALGQGPEFLTYFQNEAQLDKSGLPSDRFFAERPEGSVSTLKIQRTQQEDSAVYLCASSLGPPQAGGYTFGSGTRLTVV.

The chain uses TRBV5-1 and TRBJ2-5; 10 nucleotides align to TRBD2. J was trimmed by 1 base and V by 5 bases; bases with no gene match: 8. Germline V gives CDR1 SGHRS, CDR2 YFSETQ. The length of the CDR3 is 16 residues. The CDR3 loop is CASRLAGEVRQETQYF. CDR3 in DNA: TGCGCCAGCAGGCTAGCGGGAGAGGTTCGCCAAGAGACCCAGTACTTC.

The chain couples TRBV7-9 to TRBJ1-2; D is ambiguous. There are 13 residues in the CDR3. Per the germline V gene, CDR1 is SEHNR and CDR2 is FQNEAQ (reference sequence). Trimming took 5 bases from V and 4 from J, leaving 11 bases between them. The chain's CDR3 is CASSPAGPYGYTF. The CDR3 region has the DNA TGTGCCAGCAGCCCAGCGGGCCCCTATGGCTACACCTTC.

This chain joins TRBV10-3 and TRBJ2-3; D is undetermined. Trimming shortened V by 0 bases and J by 5 bases, and 9 bases separated the two germline ends. The CDR3 runs to 14 residues. Looked up from germline, CDR1 is ENHRY and CDR2 is SYGVKD. The CDR3 is CAISESVGVDTQYF. The DNA of the CDR3 is TGTGCCATCAGTGAGTCGGTTGGAGTAGATACGCAGTATTTT.

The rearrangement links TRBV19 to TRBJ1-5; D ambiguous. V lost 5 bases to trimming and J lost 9 bases, with 11 bases between them. In germline, CDR1 is LNHDA, CDR2 SQIVND (reference sequence). The CDR3 runs 12 residues. For the CDR3, the DNA is TGTGCCAGTAGTGAGAAAGGAGCGCCCCAGCATTTT. It codes for CASSEKGAPQHF.

The genes are TRBV2 and TRBJ2-5, with unresolved D. Germline V lookup: CDR1 SNHLY, CDR2 FYNNEI. The CDR3 has 12 residues. V dropped 3 bases and J dropped 5 bases, with 7 bases sitting between them. CDR3 DNA: TGTGCCAGCAGTGAGAGCTGGGAGACCCAGTACTTC. Translated: CASSESWETQYF. The variable domain in full, with the rest retrieved from reference TRBV2 and TRBJ2-5, is EPEVTQTPSHQVTQMGQEVILRCVPISNHLYFYWYRQILGQKVEFLVSFYNNEISEKSEIFDDQFSVERPDGSNFTLKIRSTKLEDSAMYFCASSESWETQYFGPGTRLLVL.

The chain couples TRBV2 to TRBJ1-2; D is ambiguous. Deletions cut 8 bases from V and 2 bases from J, with 15 bases between. Germline CDR1 and CDR2: SNHLY and FYNNEI. The CDR3 covers 14 residues. CDR3 nucleotides: TGTGCCAGCCGGTCCCAGGCCGGGAACTATGGCTACACCTTC. It is translated as CASRSQAGNYGYTF. Variable domain in full (rest from reference TRBV2 and TRBJ1-2): EPEVTQTPSHQVTQMGQEVILRCVPISNHLYFYWYRQILGQKVEFLVSFYNNEISEKSEIFDDQFSVERPDGSNFTLKIRSTKLEDSAMYFCASRSQAGNYGYTFGSGTRLTVV.

The rearrangement uses TRBV27 and TRBJ2-1; 11 bases match TRBD1. There are 15 residues in the CDR3. V was clipped by 4 bases and J by 9 bases; unmatched bases: 8. The germline V gene encodes CDR1 MNHEY and CDR2 SMNVEV (reference sequence). This CDR3 reads CASSSGTGGYAEQFF. The CDR3 bases are TGTGCCAGCAGTTCTGGGACAGGGGGGTACGCTGAGCAGTTCTTC.

The chain employs TRBV19 and TRBJ1-4; no definite D call. CDR1 is LNHDA, CDR2 SQIVND, per germline (reference sequence). Trimming removed 6 bases from V and 2 bases from J, with 13 bases in between. This CDR3 spans 15 amino acids. The CDR3 loop is CASRPLVGTNEKLFF. CDR3 bases: TGTGCCAGTAGACCCTTGGTCGGGACTAATGAAAAACTGTTTTTT.

This clone was seen only a few times. The chain's CDR3 is CASSVQNGGTGELFF. The CDR3 DNA reads TGTGCCAGTAGTGTGCAAAACGGGGGCACCGGGGAGCTGTTTTTT. The chain couples TRBV19 to TRBJ2-2, with D possibly matching TRBD2 (6 bases). Germline V CDR1 and CDR2: LNHDA, SQIVND (reference sequence). The V and J ends lost 5 bases and 4 bases respectively, with 14 bases between them. This CDR3 has 15 residues.

The J gene is TRBJ2-7, the V gene TRBV27; 8 bases line up with TRBD2. With 4 bases clipped from V and 3 bases from J, the junction kept 8 bases outside the gene matches. CDR3 length equals 15 residues. The germline CDR1 and CDR2 sequences are MNHEY and SMNVEV (reference sequence). In DNA, the CDR3 is TGTGCCAGCAGTTCCCCGGGGACTAGTTTCTACGAGCAGTACTTC. Translated: CASSSPGTSFYEQYF.

The chain joins TRBV6-6 to TRBJ2-5, with D uncertain. The germline V gene has CDR1 MNHNY and CDR2 SVGAGI (reference sequence). V gave up 6 bases and J gave up 6 bases, with 17 bases separating them. The length of the CDR3 is 14 residues. CDR3: CASREDGRVQTQYF. In nucleotides, the CDR3 is TGTGCCAGCAGGGAAGACGGCCGGGTACAGACCCAGTACTTC.

The chain uses TRBV11-2 and TRBJ2-5, with TRBD2 matching 14 bases. Looked up from germline, CDR1 is SGHAT and CDR2 is FQNNGV. J gave up 5 bases and V 5 bases, and 7 bases lay outside the gene matches. The CDR3 consists of 16 residues. CDR3 loop: CASSGGTSGSGETQYF. The CDR3 DNA is TGTGCCAGCAGCGGCGGGACTAGCGGGAGTGGTGAGACCCAGTACTTC.

As regards this clone: The identical CDR3 is also encoded by other nucleotide sequences in the sample. The chain has TRBV29-1 and TRBJ2-5; either TRBD1 or TRBD2 may supply D (7 bases each). V dropped 4 bases and J dropped 4 bases, with 10 bases sitting between them. From germline, CDR1 is SQVTM and CDR2 ANQGSEA. The CDR3 length is 12 residues. The CDR3 loop reads CSVGRGGETQYF. In DNA form, the CDR3 reads TGCAGCGTTGGCAGGGGGGGAGAGACCCAGTACTTC.